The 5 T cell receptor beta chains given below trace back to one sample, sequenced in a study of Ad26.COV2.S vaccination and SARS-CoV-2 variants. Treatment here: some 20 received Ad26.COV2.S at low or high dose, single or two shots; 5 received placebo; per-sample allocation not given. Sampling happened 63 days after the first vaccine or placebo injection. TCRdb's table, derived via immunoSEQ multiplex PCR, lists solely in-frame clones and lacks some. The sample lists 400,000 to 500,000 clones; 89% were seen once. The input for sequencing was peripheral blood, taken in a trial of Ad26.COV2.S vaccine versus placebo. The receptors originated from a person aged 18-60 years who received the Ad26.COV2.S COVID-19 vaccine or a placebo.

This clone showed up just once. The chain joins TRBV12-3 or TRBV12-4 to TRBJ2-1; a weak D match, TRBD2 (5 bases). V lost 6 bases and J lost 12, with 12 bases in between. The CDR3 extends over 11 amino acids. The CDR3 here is CASSYPGLQFF. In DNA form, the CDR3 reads TGTGCCAGCAGCTACCCGGGATTGCAGTTCTTC.

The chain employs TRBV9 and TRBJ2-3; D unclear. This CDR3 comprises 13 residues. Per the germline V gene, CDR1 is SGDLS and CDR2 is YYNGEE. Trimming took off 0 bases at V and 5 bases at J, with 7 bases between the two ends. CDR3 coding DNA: TGTGCCAGCAGCGTAGGAGTGCAAGATACGCAGTATTTT. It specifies CASSVGVQDTQYF.

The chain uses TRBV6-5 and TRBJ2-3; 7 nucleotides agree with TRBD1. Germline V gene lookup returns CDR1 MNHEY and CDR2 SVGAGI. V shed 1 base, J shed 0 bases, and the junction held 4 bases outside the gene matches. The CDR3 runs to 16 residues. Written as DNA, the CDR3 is TGTGCCAGCAGTTACTTCGAACAGGGGAGCACAGATACGCAGTATTTT. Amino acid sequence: CASSYFEQGSTDTQYF.

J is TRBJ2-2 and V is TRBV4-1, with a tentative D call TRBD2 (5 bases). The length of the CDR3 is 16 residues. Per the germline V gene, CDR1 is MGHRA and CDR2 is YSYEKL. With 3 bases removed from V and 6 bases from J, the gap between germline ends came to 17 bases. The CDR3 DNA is TGCGCCAGCAGCCACCAACCTGGACTCCTGGCCGGGGAGCTGTTTTTT. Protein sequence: CASSHQPGLLAGELFF.

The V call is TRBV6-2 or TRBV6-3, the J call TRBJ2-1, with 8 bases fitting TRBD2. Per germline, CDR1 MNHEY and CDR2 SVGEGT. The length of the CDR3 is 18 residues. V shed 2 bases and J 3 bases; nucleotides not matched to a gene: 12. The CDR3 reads CASSYHRTAGVFYNEQFF. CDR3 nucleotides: TGTGCCAGCAGTTACCACCGGACAGCGGGAGTCTTCTACAATGAGCAGTTCTTC.